This T cell receptor beta chain was sequenced during a study of identical twins. Study-level results: Invariant MAIT and iNKT cells may have partly biased zero-insertion analyses.

About this clonotype itself: Its matching antigen is unknown. Germline is not matched at one junction end, which may reflect a read error.

TCRdb processed the 5' RACE reads anew with MiXCR; each CDR3 protein has one entry. Of more than 1.5 million distinct CDR3 sequences in the sample, roughly 35% were seen once. The CDR3 has 14 amino acids. Germline V CDR1 and CDR2: KGHDR, SFDVKD. The sample consisted of cord blood. This sequence originates from a newborn girl in good health. The chain recombines TRBV24-1 with TRBJ2-7; the D is unclear. This CDR3 is CATRESGSYNEQYF. The CDR3 bases are TGTGCCACCCGTGAGAGTGGCTCCTACAATGAGCAGTACTTC.